This paragraph covers one T cell receptor beta chain sequence. Only in-frame clones appear in the TCRdb table, and some are missing; sequencing was by immunoSEQ multiplex PCR. Of 84,000 or so clones listed, 93% were seen once; the top ten hold 0.24%. The sample originates from a study of technical replicates of blood from a few donors. The length of the CDR3 is 17 residues. V lost 1 base to trimming and J lost 0 bases; unmatched junction nucleotides: 5. CDR1 and CDR2 from the germline V gene are SGHRS and YFSETQ. Sequenced input: T cells isolated from PBMCs. The receptor was derived from a human donor in good health. This chain connects TRBV5-1 to TRBJ2-3; 10 positions agree with TRBD2. The CDR3 reads CASSLTPSGSSTDTQYF. The DNA for the CDR3 is TGCGCCAGCAGCTTGACCCCTAGCGGGAGCAGCACAGATACGCAGTATTTT.